The 18 T cell receptor beta chains reported below all come from one sample, sequenced in a study of T cells after yellow fever vaccination. TCRdb re-called the 5' RACE reads through MiXCR, storing one row per CDR3 protein. In the table there are 500,000 to 650,000 distinct CDR3 sequences, about 14% of which are singletons. Sequenced material: PBMCs, taken on the day of the yellow fever booster vaccination. These receptors all come from a man younger than 45 who received the YFV17D yellow fever vaccine.

This clonotype was seen a few times. CDR3 DNA sequence: TGTGCCAGCAGTATAGCGAATACCTACGAGCAGTACTTC. This encodes CASSIANTYEQYF. V usage is TRBV5-5 and J usage is TRBJ2-7; D might be TRBD2 (5 bases). V lost 5 bases and J 2 bases, leaving 11 bases between the germline ends. The germline V gene encodes CDR1 SGHKS and CDR2 YYEKEE (reference sequence). The CDR3 runs to 13 residues.

To note about this clonotype: Being one base from a much bigger clone, this may be a read error. The chain has TRBV4-2 and TRBJ2-3; D is unclear. The CDR3 sequence is 15 residues long. In germline, CDR1 is LGHNA, CDR2 YNFKEQ. The CDR3, as DNA: TGTGCCAGCATCCAAGATAGGGCACTCACAGATACGCAGTATTTT. Translation gives CASIQDRALTDTQYF.

The chain joins TRBV5-1 to TRBJ1-4, with a weak D call TRBD1 (6 bases). There are 16 residues in the CDR3. The germline gives CDR1 SGHRS, CDR2 YFSETQ. Between the trimmed V and J ends, which lost 4 bases and 3 bases, there was a span of 16 bases. The CDR3 loop is CASSPEPQGANEKLFF. The DNA of the CDR3 is TGCGCCAGCAGCCCGGAACCACAGGGAGCTAATGAAAAACTGTTTTTT.

Of note for this clonotype: Germline is not matched at one junction end, which may reflect a read error. The chain joins TRBV5-6 to TRBJ2-1, with D perhaps being TRBD1 or TRBD2 (5 bases each). Germline values: CDR1 SGHDT, CDR2 YYEEEE. The CDR3 contains 15 residues. The CDR3 region has the DNA TGTGCCATCAGCCCGGGGCTCGACTCCTACAATGAGCAGTTCTTC. This encodes CAISPGLDSYNEQFF.

This clonotype appeared a few times. The genes are TRBV7-2 and TRBJ2-1; D might be TRBD2 (6 bases). CDR3 length: 13 residues. Germline V gives CDR1 SGHTA, CDR2 FQGNSA. Trimming cost V 6 bases and J 6 bases, with 12 bases left between them. CDR3 sequence (DNA): TGTGCCAGCAGGGCCGGGACTGCCAATGAGCAGTTCTTC. This sequence encodes CASRAGTANEQFF.

This clonotype was picked up a small number of times. The rearrangement uses TRBV20-1 and TRBJ1-6; TRBD1 matches at 7 bases. The trim removed 0 bases at V and 0 bases at J, leaving 5 bases unmatched. CDR1 is DFQATT, CDR2 SNEGSKA, per germline (reference sequence). The CDR3 has 17 residues. The CDR3 bases are TGCAGTGCTAGAGATGGGGGACAGAGCTCCTATAATTCACCCCTCCACTTT. Translating gives CSARDGGQSSYNSPLHF.

CDR3 in DNA: TGTGCCAGCAGCCTTCCGAAACTCATAGGTACGGATACGCAGTATTTT. Translating gives CASSLPKLIGTDTQYF. This chain uses TRBV6-2 or TRBV6-3 with TRBJ2-3; D not certain. The CDR3 is made up of 16 amino acids. Per germline, CDR1 MNHEY and CDR2 SVGEGT. V was trimmed by 6 bases and J by 6 bases, leaving 22 bases between them.

The J gene is TRBJ2-3, the V gene TRBV19; D might be TRBD1 (6 bases). There are 14 residues in the CDR3. Trimming left V 5 bases short and J 4 bases short, with 13 bases between. CDR1 LNHDA and CDR2 SQIVND come from the germline V gene (reference sequence). The CDR3: CASSQQGVADTQYF. CDR3 in DNA: TGTGCCAGTAGTCAACAGGGCGTGGCAGATACGCAGTATTTT. Looking up the rest from reference TRBV19 and TRBJ2-3 gives the full variable domain: DGGITQSPKYLFRKEGQNVTLSCEQNLNHDAMYWYRQDPGQGLRLIYYSQIVNDFQKGDIAEGYSVSREKKESFPLTVTSAQKNPTAFYLCASSQQGVADTQYFGPGTRLTVL.

This clonotype appeared a few times. The chain carries TRBV20-1 and TRBJ1-1; 9 bases align to TRBD1. The CDR3 is made up of 14 amino acids. Germline V CDR1 and CDR2: DFQATT, SNEGSKA (reference sequence). J was trimmed by 4 bases and V by 4 bases; bases with no gene match: 7. This CDR3 reads CSAKLGTGPTEAFF. The CDR3 nucleotides are TGCAGTGCTAAACTCGGGACAGGGCCCACTGAAGCTTTCTTT.

This clonotype was seen a few times. The chain employs TRBV12-3 or TRBV12-4 and TRBJ2-7; 10 bases are shared with TRBD2. The CDR3 consists of 15 residues. J was trimmed by 3 bases and V by 2 bases; bases with no gene match: 4. CDR3 bases: TGTGCCAGCAGTTTATCACTAGCGGGAAACTACGAGCAGTACTTC. It codes for CASSLSLAGNYEQYF.

This clonotype was seen only a few times. The chain recombines TRBV23-1 with TRBJ2-3; a weak D match, TRBD2 (5 bases). TRBV23-1 is annotated as an ORF whose role is uncertain. This CDR3 region has 16 residues. V dropped 2 bases and J dropped 5 bases, with 17 bases sitting between them. CDR3 sequence (DNA): TGCGCCAGCAGTCAAGAACTTTGGGCCCGGGAAGATACGCAGTATTTT. It yields the protein CASSQELWAREDTQYF.

This clonotype was seen only a few times. This rearrangement joins TRBV6-2 or TRBV6-3 to TRBJ2-7; no reliable D call. Germline loops: CDR1 MNHEY, CDR2 SVGEGT. This CDR3 contains 16 residues. V was trimmed by 2 bases and J by 10 bases, leaving 24 bases between them. CDR3 nucleotides: TGTGCCAGCAGTTACCCGCTGGTCAAGTGGAAGGAAGGTCAGTACTTC. This codes for CASSYPLVKWKEGQYF.

In its sample, this clonotype was seen many times. This rearrangement joins TRBV25-1 to TRBJ2-1; D remains unclear. CDR3 length equals 15 residues. Germline V lookup: CDR1 MGHDK, CDR2 SYGVNS. V was clipped by 1 base and J by 9 bases, with 16 bases between them. The DNA of the CDR3 is TGTGCCAGCAGTGAATCCACTCATATCGCCGGTGAGCAGTTCTTC. It yields the protein CASSESTHIAGEQFF.

In this sample, this clonotype turned up a few times. V and J are TRBV12-3 or TRBV12-4 and TRBJ2-3, with TRBD2 as a possible D gene (6 bases). The V and J ends lost 1 base and 5 bases respectively, with 10 bases between them. The CDR3 length is 14 residues. CDR3 protein: CASSLVRGRDTQYF. In DNA form, the CDR3 reads TGTGCCAGCAGTTTAGTGCGGGGAAGAGATACGCAGTATTTT.

This chain joins TRBV20-1 and TRBJ2-3; TRBD2 agrees at 7 bases. The germline V gene has CDR1 DFQATT and CDR2 SNEGSKA (reference sequence). The V gene end was trimmed by 3 bases and the J gene end by 4 bases; junction bases not matched to a gene: 13. There are 16 residues in the CDR3. CDR3 in amino acids: CSASGSSGTSPDTQYF. CDR3 nucleotides: TGCAGTGCTAGTGGTTCTAGCGGAACTTCACCAGATACGCAGTATTTT.

There are a few counts of this clonotype. The rearrangement links TRBV20-1 to TRBJ2-5; D gene uncertain. Germline assignment: CDR1 DFQATT and CDR2 SNEGSKA (reference sequence). The CDR3 totals 14 residues. V lost 2 bases, J lost 5 bases, and 15 bases lay in between. The CDR3 spells CSARPPTTRETQYF. The DNA for the CDR3 is TGCAGTGCTAGACCACCAACGACCCGGGAGACCCAGTACTTC.

The genes are TRBV19 and TRBJ2-1, with a weak D call TRBD2 (6 bases). The germline V and J ends were trimmed by 7 bases and 7 bases, with 17 bases remaining between them. CDR1 and CDR2 (germline): LNHDA, SQIVND (reference sequence). The CDR3 has 14 amino acids. CDR3 protein: CASNGVGTGNEQFF. The CDR3 DNA sequence: TGTGCCAGTAATGGAGTGGGGACTGGGAATGAGCAGTTCTTC.

This clonotype was picked up a small number of times. This sequence joins TRBV9 and TRBJ1-3; D is undetermined. The CDR3 length is 14 residues. Trimming took 3 bases from V and 0 from J, leaving 7 bases between them. Germline V gene sequence: CDR1 SGDLS, CDR2 YYNGEE. CDR3 loop: CASSDHSSGNTIYF. The CDR3 DNA reads as TGTGCCAGCAGCGACCACAGCTCTGGAAACACCATATATTTT.